This section outlines one T cell receptor (beta chain) sequence together with its context. This entry belongs to a study of blood T cell repertoires in COVID-19. Study-level background: There were acute and convalescent COVID-19 samples, and they came from the United States, Italy and Spain. Sample material is recorded as cDNA or gDNA derived from T cells, B-cell-depleted T cells, or PBMCs.

The germline V gene encodes CDR1 SGHAT and CDR2 FQNNGV. V lost 3 bases, J lost 5 bases, and 19 bases lay in between. The CDR3 extends over 16 amino acids. How the authors handled the data: Counts of nucleated cells, estimated from reference gene primer amplification, were obtained. The method was immunoSEQ multiplex PCR; TCRdb's version includes in-frame clones alone and lacks a portion of them. V, J and clone size are taken as reported in that table, and D and trimming were inferred from the DNA itself. The sample records around 100,000 clones, 90% to 95% being singletons. Sample: peripheral blood. The chain carries TRBV11-2 and TRBJ1-1, with TRBD1 as a possible D gene (5 bases). The TCR originated in a man aged 45-60 years with active COVID-19. DNA for the CDR3: TGTGCCAGCAGCTTCTCCTGGGGACTACGGAGGACTGAAGCTTTCTTT. It yields the protein CASSFSWGLRRTEAFF.